These 21 T cell receptor beta chains were all obtained from the same sample, sequenced in a study of blood T cell repertoires in COVID-19. Method: immunoSEQ multiplex PCR; TCRdb's copy keeps in-frame clones and lacks some. The sample carries 150,000 to 200,000 clones, 80% recorded once. Sequences were obtained from PBMCs or T cells enriched from blood (not recorded which). Source of these receptors: a man aged 55 to 70 who had been exposed to COVID-19.

This rearrangement joins TRBV5-1 to TRBJ2-2; 7 bases match TRBD2. CDR3 size: 14 residues. V shed 5 bases, J shed 2 bases, and the junction held 3 bases outside the gene matches. The germline CDR1 and CDR2 sequences are SGHRS and YFSETQ. CDR3 DNA: TGCGCCAGCAGGCCTAGCGGCAACACCGGGGAGCTGTTTTTT. It yields the protein CASRPSGNTGELFF.

V usage is TRBV5-1 and J usage is TRBJ1-1; D remains ambiguous. From germline, CDR1 is SGHRS and CDR2 YFSETQ. V shed 0 bases and J shed 3 bases, with 9 bases lying between them. CDR3 length: 14 residues. CDR3: CASSLEGGDTEAFF. The CDR3 region has the DNA TGCGCCAGCAGCTTGGAGGGAGGAGACACTGAAGCTTTCTTT.

The chain links TRBV27 to TRBJ1-1, with 7 bases fitting TRBD1. CDR1 is MNHEY, CDR2 SMNVEV, per germline (reference sequence). This CDR3 is built from 12 residues. The V segment lost 7 bases and the J segment 3 bases; nucleotides outside the gene matches: 2. CDR3 sequence reads: CASMTGHTEAFF. Written as DNA, the CDR3 is TGTGCCAGCATGACAGGGCACACTGAAGCTTTCTTT.

The V gene is TRBV3-1 (or the pseudogene TRBV3-2), the J gene TRBJ1-5; D is possibly TRBD1 (6 bases). V lost 0 bases, J lost 4 bases, and 10 bases lay in between. The CDR3 length is 15 residues. The V gene's germline CDR1 is LGHDT and CDR2 YNNKEL (reference sequence). CDR3 loop: CASSQDWGLNQPQHF. CDR3 DNA sequence: TGTGCCAGCAGCCAAGACTGGGGGCTTAATCAGCCCCAGCATTTT.

The V call is TRBV24-1, the J call TRBJ2-5; TRBD1 matches 8 bases. CDR1 is KGHDR, CDR2 SFDVKD, per germline. Unmatched junction bases numbered 6, after V lost 3 bases and J lost 4 bases. CDR3 length: 15 amino acids. The CDR3 DNA reads as TGTGCCACCAGTGATCCGAGACAGGGGTCAGAGACCCAGTACTTC. Its protein product is CATSDPRQGSETQYF.

This clone came up once. The rearrangement joins TRBV27 to TRBJ2-7; D remains unclear. Germline-derived CDR1 and CDR2 are MNHEY and SMNVEV (reference sequence). Deletions cut 3 bases from V and 5 bases from J, with 8 bases between. This CDR3 spans 12 amino acids. CDR3 coding DNA: TGTGCCAGCAGTTTTGGTGGCAACGAGCAGTACTTC. This gives the protein CASSFGGNEQYF.

The chain is built from TRBV27 and TRBJ1-1, with 7 bases identical to TRBD1. The CDR3 is 13 amino acids. V lost 6 bases, J lost 0 bases, and 1 base stayed unmatched. Per the germline V gene, CDR1 is MNHEY and CDR2 is SMNVEV (reference sequence). The CDR3, as DNA: TGTGCCAGCAGGGGACAGCTGAACACTGAAGCTTTCTTT. Translated: CASRGQLNTEAFF.

The gene calls are TRBV9 and TRBJ1-5; D uncertain. Germline V gene data show CDR1 as SGDLS and CDR2 as YYNGEE. The CDR3 loop spans 14 amino acids. V dropped 0 bases and J dropped 9 bases, with 13 bases sitting between them. In DNA form, the CDR3 reads TGTGCCAGCAGCGTAGGGGAGATGGGAGCGCCCCAGCATTTT. Translated: CASSVGEMGAPQHF.

The chain couples TRBV18 to TRBJ2-2; TRBD2 matches at 10 bases. The germline V gene has CDR1 KGHSH and CDR2 LQKENI. The CDR3 totals 15 residues. The trim removed 5 bases at V and 6 bases at J, leaving 6 bases unmatched. For the CDR3, the DNA is TGTGCCAGCTCATTCACTAGCGGGAAGGCCGGGGAGCTGTTTTTT. It yields the protein CASSFTSGKAGELFF.

This clone was detected a few times. The junction does not match germline at one end; this may be a read error. The CDR3 region is CASSFSGSRDTQYF. The CDR3 DNA sequence: TGCGCCAGCAGCTTCAGCGGGAGCAGAGATACGCAGTATTTT. This chain uses TRBV5-1 with TRBJ2-3; 8 bases are a match to TRBD2. The CDR3 sequence is 14 residues long. Per the germline V gene, CDR1 is SGHRS and CDR2 is YFSETQ.

This chain's CDR3 is CSVIGTGRNEKLFF. The DNA for the CDR3 is TGCAGCGTTATCGGGACAGGGCGTAATGAAAAACTGTTTTTT. The gene calls are TRBV29-1 and TRBJ1-4; 9 bases agree with TRBD1. The CDR3 is 14 residues long. The V gene's germline CDR1 is SQVTM and CDR2 ANQGSEA. J gave up 4 bases and V 5 bases, and 5 bases lay outside the gene matches.

The chain has TRBV30 and TRBJ2-1; 11 bases are a match to TRBD2. Germline lookup yields CDR1 GTSNPN and CDR2 SVGIG (reference sequence). Losses at the gene ends were 0 bases for V and 9 bases for J; bases not matched to a gene: 7. This CDR3 spans 15 amino acids. CDR3 in amino acids: CAWSVLAGGPGEQFF. Written as DNA, the CDR3 is TGTGCCTGGAGTGTATTAGCGGGAGGGCCTGGTGAGCAGTTCTTC.

The rearrangement uses TRBV29-1 and TRBJ2-7, with TRBD2 matching over 12 bases. Germline V gives CDR1 SQVTM, CDR2 ANQGSEA. Unmatched junction bases numbered 7, after V lost 0 bases and J lost 1 base. CDR3 length equals 17 residues. The CDR3 DNA reads TGCAGCGTTGAAGATCGGGCTAGCGGGAGGGTGTCCTACGAGCAGTACTTC. This codes for CSVEDRASGRVSYEQYF.

The chain links TRBV6-5 to TRBJ2-5, with TRBD2 identical over 9 bases. Germline V gene sequence: CDR1 MNHEY, CDR2 SVGAGI. The trim removed 6 bases at V and 5 bases at J, leaving 7 bases unmatched. The CDR3 sequence is 14 residues long. The CDR3 coding sequence is TGTGCCAGCAGAGACCTAGCGGGGCGGGAGACCCAGTACTTC. Protein sequence: CASRDLAGRETQYF.

This clone was counted only a few times. The chain employs TRBV7-9 and TRBJ1-4; no reliable D call. The CDR3 covers 12 residues. CDR1 is SEHNR, CDR2 FQNEAQ, per germline (reference sequence). V was cut by 6 bases and J by 6 bases, with 8 bases left in between. CDR3 amino acids: CASRALDEKLFF. CDR3 in DNA: TGTGCCAGCAGGGCCCTAGATGAAAAACTGTTTTTT.

The chain joins TRBV3-1 (or the pseudogene TRBV3-2) to TRBJ1-1; 7 bases are shared with TRBD1. The CDR3 has 12 amino acids. V trimming: 6 bases; J trimming: 5 bases; junction bases outside the gene matches: 3. CDR1 and CDR2 from the germline V gene are LGHDT and YNNKEL (reference sequence). The CDR3 here is CASRSRGTEAFF. CDR3 nucleotides: TGTGCCAGCAGGTCCAGGGGGACTGAAGCTTTCTTT.

On this clone itself: In the same sample, other DNA sequences code for this CDR3. J is TRBJ2-1 and V is TRBV19, with TRBD1 matching 7 bases. The V and J ends lost 7 bases and 0 bases, in that order; junction bases with no gene match: 6. The CDR3 has 15 residues. Germline V lookup: CDR1 LNHDA, CDR2 SQIVND (reference sequence). The CDR3 region has the DNA TGTGCCAGTAAACCGGACAGGAGCTCCTACAATGAGCAGTTCTTC. Residues: CASKPDRSSYNEQFF.

This rearrangement joins TRBV5-1 to TRBJ2-3; D is perhaps TRBD2 (6 bases). Germline CDR1 SGHRS, CDR2 YFSETQ. CDR3 length: 15 amino acids. V was pared by 1 base and J by 1 base, with 10 bases between. The CDR3 sequence: CASSLRDWGTDTQYF. CDR3 bases: TGCGCCAGCAGCTTGAGGGACTGGGGCACAGATACGCAGTATTTT.

The chain employs TRBV18 and TRBJ1-1, with D possibly matching TRBD1 (6 bases). The V and J ends lost 4 bases and 2 bases respectively, with 8 bases between them. The CDR3 runs 13 residues. CDR1 and CDR2 from the germline V gene are KGHSH and LQKENI. This chain's CDR3 is CASSQGGNTEAFF. The CDR3 DNA is TGTGCCAGCTCACAAGGGGGTAACACTGAAGCTTTCTTT.

The rearrangement links TRBV21-1 to TRBJ2-4; the table's TRBD2 call for D was not verified on the DNA. TRBV21-1 is listed as a pseudogene. The CDR3 is made up of 18 amino acids. CDR3 sequence (DNA): TGTGCCAGCAGCAAAGCCCCCGGGGGAGGGGAAGCCAAAAACATTCAGTACTTC. Residues: CASSKAPGGGEAKNIQYF.

Regarding this clone: Other DNA sequences in this specimen translate into the identical CDR3. V gene TRBV5-4 combines with J gene TRBJ1-5, with D perhaps matching TRBD1 (6 bases). V lost 1 base and J lost 2, with 7 bases in between. This CDR3 is 14 amino acids long. Germline CDR1 SGHNT, CDR2 YYREEE (reference sequence). CDR3 nucleotides: TGTGCCAGCAGCTTGTCAGGGGGCAATCAGCCCCAGCATTTT. It yields the protein CASSLSGGNQPQHF.